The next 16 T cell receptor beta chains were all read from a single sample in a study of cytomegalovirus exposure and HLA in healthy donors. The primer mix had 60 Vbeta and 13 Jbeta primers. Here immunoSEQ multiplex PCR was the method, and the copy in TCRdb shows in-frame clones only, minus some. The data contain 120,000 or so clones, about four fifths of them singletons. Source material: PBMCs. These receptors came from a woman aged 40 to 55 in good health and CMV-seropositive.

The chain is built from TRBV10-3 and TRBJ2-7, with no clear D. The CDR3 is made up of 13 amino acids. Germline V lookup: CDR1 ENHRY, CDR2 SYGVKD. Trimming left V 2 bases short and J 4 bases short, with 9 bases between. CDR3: CAISEPSGYEQYF. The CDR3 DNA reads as TGTGCCATCAGTGAGCCCTCAGGATACGAGCAGTACTTC.

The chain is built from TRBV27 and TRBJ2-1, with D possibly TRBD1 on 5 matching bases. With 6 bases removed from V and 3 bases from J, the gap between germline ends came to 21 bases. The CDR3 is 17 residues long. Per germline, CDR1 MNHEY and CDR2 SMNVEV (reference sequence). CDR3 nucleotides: TGTGCCAGCAGCTTGGGGCGGATGACAGCGCTCTACAATGAGCAGTTCTTC. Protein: CASSLGRMTALYNEQFF.

The CDR3 reads CASSSTGYRGETQYF. The CDR3 DNA follows: TGTGCCAGCAGCTCGACAGGATATCGTGGAGAGACCCAGTACTTC. The rearrangement uses TRBV5-4 and TRBJ2-5, with D possibly matching TRBD1 (6 bases). V was shortened by 3 bases and J by 4 bases, with 16 bases between the two germline ends. The CDR3 loop spans 15 amino acids. From germline, CDR1 is SGHNT and CDR2 YYREEE (reference sequence).

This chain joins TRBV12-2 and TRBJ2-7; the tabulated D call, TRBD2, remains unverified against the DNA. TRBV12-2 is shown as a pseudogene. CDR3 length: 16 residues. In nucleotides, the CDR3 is TGTGCAAGTCGCTGCAGCGGGGGAAAGGTGGGACGCGAGCAGTACTTC. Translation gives CASRCSGGKVGREQYF.

The CDR3 region has the DNA TGTGCCAGCAGTTTATCGGGAGGGAGGAATGAGCAGTTCTTC. This gives the protein CASSLSGGRNEQFF. The V call is TRBV27, the J call TRBJ2-1; 7 bases match TRBD2. The germline gives CDR1 MNHEY, CDR2 SMNVEV (reference sequence). The CDR3 spans 14 residues. J gave up 7 bases and V 0 bases, and 3 bases lay outside the gene matches.

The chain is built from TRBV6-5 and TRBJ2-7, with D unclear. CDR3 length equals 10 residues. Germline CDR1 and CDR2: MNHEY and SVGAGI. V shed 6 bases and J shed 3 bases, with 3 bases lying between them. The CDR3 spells CASSLYEQYF. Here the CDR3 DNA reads TGTGCCAGCAGCCTCTACGAGCAGTACTTC.

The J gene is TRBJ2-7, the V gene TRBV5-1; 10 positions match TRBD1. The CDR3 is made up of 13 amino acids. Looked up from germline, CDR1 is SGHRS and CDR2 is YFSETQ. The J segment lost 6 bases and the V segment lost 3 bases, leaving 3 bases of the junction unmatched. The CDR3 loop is CASSSRDRGEQYF. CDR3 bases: TGCGCCAGCAGCTCCCGGGACAGGGGCGAGCAGTACTTC.

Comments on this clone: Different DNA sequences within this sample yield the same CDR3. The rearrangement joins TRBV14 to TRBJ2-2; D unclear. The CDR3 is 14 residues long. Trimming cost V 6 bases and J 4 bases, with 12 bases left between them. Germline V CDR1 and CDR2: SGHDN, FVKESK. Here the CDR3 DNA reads TGTGCCAGCAGTCCAAGAACGGGCACCGGGGAGCTGTTTTTT. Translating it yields CASSPRTGTGELFF.

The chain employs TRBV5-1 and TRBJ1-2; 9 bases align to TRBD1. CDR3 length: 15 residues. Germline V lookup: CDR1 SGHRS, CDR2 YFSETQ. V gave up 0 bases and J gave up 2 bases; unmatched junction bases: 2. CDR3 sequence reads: CASSLAGTGNYGYTF. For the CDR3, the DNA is TGCGCCAGCAGCTTGGCCGGGACAGGGAACTATGGCTACACCTTC.

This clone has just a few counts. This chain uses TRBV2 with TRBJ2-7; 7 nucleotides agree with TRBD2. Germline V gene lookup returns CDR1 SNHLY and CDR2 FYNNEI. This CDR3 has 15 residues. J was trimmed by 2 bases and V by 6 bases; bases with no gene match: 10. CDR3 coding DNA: TGTGCCAGCAGGGGAAGGGGACTAAGCCCCTACGAGCAGTACTTC. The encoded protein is CASRGRGLSPYEQYF.

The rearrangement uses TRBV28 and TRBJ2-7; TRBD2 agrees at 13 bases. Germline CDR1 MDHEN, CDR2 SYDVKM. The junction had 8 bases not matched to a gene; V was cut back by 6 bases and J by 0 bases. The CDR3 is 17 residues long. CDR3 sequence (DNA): TGTGCCAGCAGATCCGGGACTAGCGGGACCTACTCCTACGAGCAGTACTTC. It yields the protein CASRSGTSGTYSYEQYF.

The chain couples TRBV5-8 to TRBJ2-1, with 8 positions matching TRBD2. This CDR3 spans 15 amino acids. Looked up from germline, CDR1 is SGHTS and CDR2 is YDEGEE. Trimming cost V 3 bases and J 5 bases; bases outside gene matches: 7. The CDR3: CASSSGTRSNNEQFF. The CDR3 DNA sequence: TGTGCCAGCAGCTCCGGGACTAGGTCAAACAATGAGCAGTTCTTC. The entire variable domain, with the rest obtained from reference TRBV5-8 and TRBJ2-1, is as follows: EAGVTQSPTHLIKTRGQQATLRCSPISGHTSVYWYQQALGLGLQFLLWYDEGEERNRGNFPPRFSGRQFPNYSSELNVNALELEDSALYLCASSSGTRSNNEQFFGPGTRLTVL.

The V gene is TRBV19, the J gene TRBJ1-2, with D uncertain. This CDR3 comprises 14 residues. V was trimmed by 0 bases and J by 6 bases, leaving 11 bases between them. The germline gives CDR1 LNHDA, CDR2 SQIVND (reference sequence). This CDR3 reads CASSIENGNHGYTF. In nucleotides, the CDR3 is TGTGCCAGTAGTATAGAAAACGGGAACCATGGCTACACCTTC.

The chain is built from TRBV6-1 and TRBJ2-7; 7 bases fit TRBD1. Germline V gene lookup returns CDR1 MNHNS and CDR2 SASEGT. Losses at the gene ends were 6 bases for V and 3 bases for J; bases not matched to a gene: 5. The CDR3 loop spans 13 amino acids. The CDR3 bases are TGTGCCAGCAGGGGACAGATGGTCTACGAGCAGTACTTC. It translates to CASRGQMVYEQYF.

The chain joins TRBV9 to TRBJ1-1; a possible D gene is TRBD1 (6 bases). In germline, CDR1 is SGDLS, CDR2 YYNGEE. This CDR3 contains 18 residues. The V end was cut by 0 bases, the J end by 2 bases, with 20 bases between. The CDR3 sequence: CASSVAAQGPSLNTEAFF. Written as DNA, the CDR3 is TGTGCCAGCAGCGTAGCGGCACAGGGCCCATCCCTAAACACTGAAGCTTTCTTT.

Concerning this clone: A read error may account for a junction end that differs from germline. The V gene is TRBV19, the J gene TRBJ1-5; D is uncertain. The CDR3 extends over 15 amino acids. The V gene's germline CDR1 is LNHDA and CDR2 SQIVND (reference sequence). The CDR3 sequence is CASSLDRDSNQPQHF. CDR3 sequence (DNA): TGTGCCAGTAGTCTAGACCGGGATAGCAATCAGCCCCAGCATTTT.